Shown below are 11 T cell receptor beta chains from a single sample sequenced in a study of CD8 T cells in ankylosing spondylitis. TCRdb reprocessed the 5' RACE reads with MiXCR, giving one entry per CDR3 protein. The top ten hold 3.5% of the sample, which has a few hundred thousand distinct CDR3 sequences, around 20% seen once. The material sequenced was blood, either unsorted or a sorted T cell fraction (not recorded which). All receptors derive from a female donor with ankylosing spondylitis or in good health (not recorded which).

This sequence joins TRBV18 and TRBJ2-7; D call uncertain. V lost 3 bases, J lost 4 bases, and 10 bases lay in between. The CDR3 runs 13 residues. Per germline, CDR1 KGHSH and CDR2 LQKENI. CDR3 region: CASSPPAQYEQYF. In DNA, the CDR3 is TGTGCCAGCTCACCCCCCGCCCAGTACGAGCAGTACTTC.

J is TRBJ2-3 and V is TRBV6-1; 11 bases are a match to TRBD2. The CDR3 is 17 amino acids. The germline CDR1 and CDR2 sequences are MNHNS and SASEGT. The trim removed 7 bases at V and 5 bases at J, leaving 14 bases unmatched. This CDR3 is CASIFNQLAGERDTQYF. The CDR3 region has the DNA TGTGCCAGCATCTTCAACCAACTAGCGGGAGAGAGAGATACGCAGTATTTT.

This clonotype was picked up a small number of times. The V call is TRBV6-2 or TRBV6-3, the J call TRBJ1-1, with D possibly being TRBD1 (6 bases). This CDR3 spans 16 amino acids. The germline V and J ends were trimmed by 1 base and 2 bases, with 14 bases remaining between them. Germline V gives CDR1 MNHEY, CDR2 SVGEGT. CDR3 sequence: CASSYYTGGRNTEAFF. The CDR3 DNA reads as TGTGCCAGCAGTTACTATACCGGGGGCCGAAACACTGAAGCTTTCTTT.

V usage is TRBV12-3 or TRBV12-4 and J usage is TRBJ1-2; D may be TRBD1 (5 bases). V was clipped by 5 bases and J by 0 bases, with 13 bases between them. This CDR3 comprises 15 residues. CDR3 nucleotides: TGTGCCAGCAGTCGTTCACAGGATTCTAACTATGGCTACACCTTC. This sequence encodes CASSRSQDSNYGYTF.

V usage is TRBV28 and J usage is TRBJ2-1; 7 bases map to TRBD1. CDR1 MDHEN and CDR2 SYDVKM come from the germline V gene. CDR3 length equals 18 residues. The J segment lost 0 bases and the V segment lost 5 bases, leaving 13 bases of the junction unmatched. CDR3 sequence: CASSLDRVGGASYNEQFF. CDR3 nucleotide sequence: TGTGCCAGCAGTCTCGACAGGGTTGGGGGAGCCTCCTACAATGAGCAGTTCTTC.

This clonotype has at least ten counts. V and J are TRBV12-5 and TRBJ2-7, with 11 bases that match TRBD1. J lost 7 bases, V lost 6 bases, and 14 bases had no gene match. Germline CDR1 is LGHNT and CDR2 is FRNRAP. CDR3 length: 16 residues. CDR3 sequence reads: CASGLRTGGEACEQYF. CDR3 bases: TGTGCTAGTGGATTACGGACAGGGGGCGAGGCGTGTGAGCAGTACTTC.

This clonotype appeared a few times. The rearrangement links TRBV12-3 or TRBV12-4 to TRBJ2-2; TRBD1 might be the D (6 bases). CDR3 length: 12 amino acids. The V end was cut by 11 bases, the J end by 6 bases, with 13 bases between. CDR3 coding DNA: TGTGCCTCAGCACAGGGCGCCGGGGAGCTGTTTTTT. This translates into CASAQGAGELFF.

In this sample, this clonotype turned up a few times. The chain recombines TRBV20-1 with TRBJ2-7, with TRBD2 as a possible D gene (6 bases). V gave up 0 bases and J gave up 9 bases, with 21 bases separating them. Germline CDR1 reads DFQATT; CDR2 reads SNEGSKA (reference sequence). The CDR3 is made up of 15 amino acids. The CDR3 region has the DNA TGCAGTGCTAGAGATACCAGCGGGTGGGCCACGGGGCAGTACTTC. Amino acids: CSARDTSGWATGQYF.

The rearrangement links TRBV7-2 to TRBJ2-1, with 8 positions matching TRBD2. Germline V gives CDR1 SGHTA, CDR2 FQGNSA. The CDR3 is 17 residues long. With 6 bases clipped from V and 0 bases from J, the junction kept 10 bases outside the gene matches. The DNA for the CDR3 is TGTGCCAGCAGTTCACCTACTAGCGGCAGCTCCTACAATGAGCAGTTCTTC. It specifies CASSSPTSGSSYNEQFF.

V is TRBV3-1 and J is TRBJ2-1; 7 bases align to TRBD2. The CDR3 is 16 amino acids. Trimming at V came to 4 bases and at J to 6 bases, leaving 12 bases not matched to a gene. Germline values: CDR1 LGHDT, CDR2 YNNKEL (reference sequence). In DNA form, the CDR3 reads TGTGCCAGCAGCCCTTTTCGCGCGGGAGCGCCCAATGAGCAGTTCTTC. Residues: CASSPFRAGAPNEQFF.

The sample holds a few counts of this clonotype. CDR3 bases: TGCGCCAGCAGCCAAGATGGTGGAGGGGGAAGGAACACCGGGGAGCTGTTTTTT. It is translated as CASSQDGGGGRNTGELFF. The genes are TRBV4-3 and TRBJ2-2; D possibly uses TRBD1 or TRBD2 (6 bases each). The CDR3 contains 18 residues. Deletions cut 0 bases from V and 1 base from J, with 15 bases between. Germline CDR1 and CDR2: LGHNA and YSLEER.